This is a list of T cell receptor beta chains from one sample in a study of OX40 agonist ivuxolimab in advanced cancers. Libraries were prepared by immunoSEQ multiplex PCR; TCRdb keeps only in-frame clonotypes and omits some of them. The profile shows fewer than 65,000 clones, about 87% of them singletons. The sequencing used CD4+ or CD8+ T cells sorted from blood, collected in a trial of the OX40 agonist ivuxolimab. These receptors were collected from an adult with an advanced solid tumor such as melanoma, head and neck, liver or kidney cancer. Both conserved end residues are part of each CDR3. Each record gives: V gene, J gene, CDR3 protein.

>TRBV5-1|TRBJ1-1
CASSTGQGARRTEAFF
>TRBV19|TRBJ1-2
CASSAPGTGDYGYTF
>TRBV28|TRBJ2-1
CASSPGTSGSRNEQFF
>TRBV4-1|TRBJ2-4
CASSQGNGGNIQYF
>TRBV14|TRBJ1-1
CASSHLDSSLMNTEAFF
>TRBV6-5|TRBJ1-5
CASSPGGNQPQHF
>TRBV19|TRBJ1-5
CASSPGQGGQPQHF
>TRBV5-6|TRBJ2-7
CASSPMTSGGNEQYF
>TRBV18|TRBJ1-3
CASSPPLELLSGNTIYF
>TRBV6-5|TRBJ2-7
CASSSRTSEYF
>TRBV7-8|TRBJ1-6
CASSFRPQGGNSPLHF
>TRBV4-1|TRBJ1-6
CASSQDATTYNSPLHF
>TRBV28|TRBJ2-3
CASSLSPGLGSSTDTQYF
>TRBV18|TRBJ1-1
CASSANRIGASTEAFF
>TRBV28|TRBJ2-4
CASSSIPGLIIAKNIQYF
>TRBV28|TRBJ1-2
CASSLNGYGYTF
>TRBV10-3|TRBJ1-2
CAITPGNYGYTF
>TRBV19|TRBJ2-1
CASKEGGFSYNEQFF
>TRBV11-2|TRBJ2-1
CASSSGLARIF
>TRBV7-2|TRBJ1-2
CASSSQRQGGKTF
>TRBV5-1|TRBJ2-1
CASSPGTGVYEQFF
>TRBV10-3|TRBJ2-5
CAISEGVSSQETQYF
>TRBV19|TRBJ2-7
CASSLSPSYEQYF
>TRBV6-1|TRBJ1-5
CASSEAGINQPQHF
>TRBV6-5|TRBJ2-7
CASRLQGEIYEQYF
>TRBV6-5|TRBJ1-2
CASSPAGGYGYTF
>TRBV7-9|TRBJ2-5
CASSPMSAGKETQYF
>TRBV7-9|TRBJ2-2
CASSANGGINTGELFF